The entry that follows covers one TCR beta chain sequence. The antigen is undetermined. These data originate in a study of shared clonotypes between healthy human individuals. Study outcomes and limitations: A handful of donors had roughly 5.2% of their naive CD4 clonotypes in common. Unshared clonotypes carried lower generation probabilities than those common to all four donors.

Only CD45RO-negative cells positively selected for CCR7 counted as naive CD8 cells, so terminally differentiated effector memory CD45RA+ cells were excluded. TCRdb's table, derived via immunoSEQ multiplex PCR, lists solely in-frame clones and lacks some. The sample yields some 1,900,000 clones, about 95% seen once. V dropped 3 bases and J dropped 1 base, with 11 bases sitting between them. Germline CDR1 is SGHDT and CDR2 is YYEEEE. The CDR3 runs 14 residues. The receptor's source is a man between 18 and 35 years old in good health. The V gene is TRBV5-6, the J gene TRBJ2-7, with D perhaps matching TRBD1 (6 bases). Sequenced input: naive CD8+ T cells sorted from blood. CDR3 amino acids: CASSSSGTSYEQYF. The CDR3 DNA reads as TGTGCCAGCAGCTCCTCCGGGACATCCTACGAGCAGTACTTC.